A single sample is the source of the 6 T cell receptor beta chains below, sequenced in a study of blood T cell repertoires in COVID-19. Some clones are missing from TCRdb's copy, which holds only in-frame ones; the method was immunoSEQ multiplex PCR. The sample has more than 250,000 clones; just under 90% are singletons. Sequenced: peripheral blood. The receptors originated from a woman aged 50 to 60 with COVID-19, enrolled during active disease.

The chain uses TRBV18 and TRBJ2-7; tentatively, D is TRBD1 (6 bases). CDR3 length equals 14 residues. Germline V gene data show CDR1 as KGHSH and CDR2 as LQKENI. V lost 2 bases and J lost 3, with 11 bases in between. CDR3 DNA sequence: TGTGCCAGCTCACCAGGCAGGGGTATCTACGAGCAGTACTTC. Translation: CASSPGRGIYEQYF.

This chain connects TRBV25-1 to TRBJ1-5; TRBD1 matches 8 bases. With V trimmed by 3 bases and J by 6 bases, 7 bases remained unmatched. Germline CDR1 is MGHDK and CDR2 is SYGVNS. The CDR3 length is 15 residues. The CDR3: CASSDRTGKGQPQHF. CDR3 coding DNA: TGTGCCAGCAGTGATCGGACAGGGAAAGGTCAGCCCCAGCATTTT.

The CDR3 bases are TGTGCCAGCTCACCACTGACAGGGGCAGACGAGACCCAGTACTTC. Protein: CASSPLTGADETQYF. This chain connects TRBV18 to TRBJ2-5, with TRBD1 matching over 8 bases. The V segment lost 1 base and the J segment 5 bases; nucleotides outside the gene matches: 6. Germline V gene data show CDR1 as KGHSH and CDR2 as LQKENI. The CDR3 is 15 residues long.

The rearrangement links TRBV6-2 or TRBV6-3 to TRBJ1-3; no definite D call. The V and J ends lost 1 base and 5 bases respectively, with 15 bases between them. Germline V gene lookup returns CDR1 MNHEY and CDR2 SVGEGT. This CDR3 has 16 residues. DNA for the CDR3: TGTGCCAGCAGTTACTTCCCGAGCTTCTTGAGAAACACCATATATTTT. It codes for CASSYFPSFLRNTIYF.

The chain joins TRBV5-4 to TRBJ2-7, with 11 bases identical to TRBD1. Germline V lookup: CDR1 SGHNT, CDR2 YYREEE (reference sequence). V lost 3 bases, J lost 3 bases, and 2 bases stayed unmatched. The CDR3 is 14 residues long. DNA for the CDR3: TGTGCCAGCAGCTACGGGACAGGGGGCTACGAGCAGTACTTC. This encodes CASSYGTGGYEQYF. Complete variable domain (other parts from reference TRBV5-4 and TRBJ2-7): ETGVTQSPTHLIKTRGQQVTLRCSSQSGHNTVSWYQQALGQGPQFIFQYYREEENGRGNFPPRFSGLQFPNYSSELNVNALELDDSALYLCASSYGTGGYEQYFGPGTRLTVT.

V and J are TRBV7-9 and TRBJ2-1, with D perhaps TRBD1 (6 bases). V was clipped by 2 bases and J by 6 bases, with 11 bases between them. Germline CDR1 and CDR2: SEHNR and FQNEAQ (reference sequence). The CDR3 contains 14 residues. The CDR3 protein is CASSLMQGSNEQFF. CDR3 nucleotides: TGTGCCAGCAGCTTAATGCAGGGGAGCAATGAGCAGTTCTTC. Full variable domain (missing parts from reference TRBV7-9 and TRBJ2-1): DTGVSQNPRHKITKRGQNVTFRCDPISEHNRLYWYRQTLGQGPEFLTYFQNEAQLEKSRLLSDRFSAERPKGSFSTLEIQRTEQGDSAMYLCASSLMQGSNEQFFGPGTRLTVL.